These 23 T cell receptor beta chains came from one sample sequenced in a study of blood T cell repertoires in COVID-19. TCRdb's table, derived via immunoSEQ multiplex PCR, lists solely in-frame clones and lacks some. The data show 250,000 to 300,000 clones, around 81% seen once. The sequenced sample was PBMCs or T cells enriched from blood (not recorded which). These receptors came from a man in his fifties or sixties who had recovered from COVID-19.

The genes are TRBV5-1 and TRBJ2-7; TRBD2 is a possible D gene (5 bases). This CDR3 has 15 residues. Germline values: CDR1 SGHRS, CDR2 YFSETQ. The V end lost 0 bases, the J end lost 5 bases, and 15 bases lay between the germline ends. This CDR3 is CASSLEAGMVDEQYF. The CDR3 coding sequence is TGCGCCAGCAGCTTGGAGGCCGGGATGGTGGACGAGCAGTACTTC.

This clone has more than one count but fewer than ten. This chain joins TRBV7-2 and TRBJ1-5; D may be TRBD1 (5 bases). Germline CDR1 reads SGHTA; CDR2 reads FQGNSA. The CDR3 is made up of 16 amino acids. Trimming cost V 2 bases and J 1 base, with 12 bases left between them. CDR3 bases: TGTGCCAGCAGCTTAAACAGGTTTATGAGCAATCAGCCCCAGCATTTT. This encodes CASSLNRFMSNQPQHF.

This clone showed up just once. CDR3 protein: CASSLAGGPLETQYF. The CDR3 DNA reads TGTGCCAGCAGCTTAGCGGGAGGGCCTTTAGAGACCCAGTACTTC. The chain couples TRBV11-3 to TRBJ2-5, with 8 bases aligning to TRBD2. Trimming at V came to 1 base and at J to 4 bases, leaving 5 bases not matched to a gene. Germline V gives CDR1 SGHNT, CDR2 YENEEA. CDR3 length equals 15 residues.

This clone is medium-sized. The sample holds other DNA sequences that translate to the same CDR3. The V gene is TRBV9, the J gene TRBJ1-4; D perhaps matches TRBD1 (5 bases). This CDR3 comprises 15 residues. Germline loops: CDR1 SGDLS, CDR2 YYNGEE. V shed 0 bases and J shed 3 bases, with 9 bases lying between them. The CDR3 DNA reads TGTGCCAGCAGCGTAGAGGGGCTAGCTAATGAAAAACTGTTTTTT. Translated, it gives CASSVEGLANEKLFF.

The chain has TRBV27 and TRBJ2-3, with 11 bases lining up with TRBD2. Germline V lookup: CDR1 MNHEY, CDR2 SMNVEV (reference sequence). The CDR3 extends over 16 amino acids. With 4 bases clipped from V and 6 bases from J, the junction kept 9 bases outside the gene matches. CDR3 bases: TGTGCCAGCAGTTCGATGCAACTAGCGGGAGTTGATACGCAGTATTTT. It codes for CASSSMQLAGVDTQYF.

The genes are TRBV27 and TRBJ2-6, with D perhaps TRBD2 (5 bases). Trimming removed 0 bases at V and 2 bases at J, with 8 bases between. In germline, CDR1 is MNHEY, CDR2 SMNVEV (reference sequence). CDR3 length: 16 residues. CDR3: CASSLSTGTGANVLTF. The CDR3 nucleotides read TGTGCCAGCAGTTTATCGACGGGGACTGGGGCCAACGTCCTGACTTTC.

This clone was counted between two and nine times. The chain employs TRBV5-8 and TRBJ1-6; D is uncertain. V gave up 5 bases and J gave up 7 bases, with 10 bases separating them. The CDR3 is made up of 13 amino acids. Germline loops: CDR1 SGHTS, CDR2 YDEGEE. The CDR3 nucleotides are TGTGCCAGCAGTCTGGGCCCGAATTCACCCCTCCACTTT. It codes for CASSLGPNSPLHF.

V is TRBV27 and J is TRBJ1-2; weak D call: TRBD1 (5 bases). Germline V gives CDR1 MNHEY, CDR2 SMNVEV (reference sequence). The CDR3 is made up of 15 amino acids. V dropped 7 bases and J dropped 0 bases, with 15 bases sitting between them. The CDR3 spells CASNPQGIPNYGYTF. As DNA, the CDR3 is TGTGCCAGCAACCCGCAGGGCATCCCTAACTATGGCTACACCTTC.

This chain links TRBV27 with TRBJ1-1; D call uncertain. This CDR3 spans 15 amino acids. Germline CDR1 and CDR2: MNHEY and SMNVEV (reference sequence). Trimming cost V 3 bases and J 4 bases, with 15 bases left between them. In DNA, the CDR3 is TGTGCCAGCAGTTTTCCAGAGCACCGGGGCACTGAAGCTTTCTTT. Amino acid sequence: CASSFPEHRGTEAFF.

The chain couples TRBV25-1 to TRBJ1-1; no firm D call. Between the trimmed V and J ends, which lost 2 bases and 2 bases, there was a span of 9 bases. Germline CDR1 is MGHDK and CDR2 is SYGVNS. The CDR3 loop spans 14 amino acids. The CDR3 loop is CASSERVSNTEAFF. CDR3 DNA sequence: TGTGCCAGCAGTGAACGGGTGTCTAACACTGAAGCTTTCTTT.

In its sample, this clone was seen a few times. The CDR3 region has the DNA TGTGCCAGTAGCTCCGGGTTCGCAGGCAATCAGCCCCAGCATTTT. It encodes CASSSGFAGNQPQHF. This chain links TRBV19 with TRBJ1-5; no definite D call. This CDR3 spans 15 amino acids. The V gene's germline CDR1 is LNHDA and CDR2 SQIVND (reference sequence). V lost 6 bases and J 2 bases, leaving 14 bases between the germline ends.

The V gene is TRBV13, the J gene TRBJ2-3; D not resolved. The germline gives CDR1 PRHDT, CDR2 FYEKMQ (reference sequence). V lost 0 bases, J lost 6 bases, and 13 bases lay in between. The CDR3 extends over 15 amino acids. Written as DNA, the CDR3 is TGTGCCAGCAGCTTAGGCAGCGCACCCCTGGATACGCAGTATTTT. Amino acids: CASSLGSAPLDTQYF. Full variable domain (remainder filled in from reference TRBV13 and TRBJ2-3): AAGVIQSPRHLIKEKRETATLKCYPIPRHDTVYWYQQGPGQDPQFLISFYEKMQSDKGSIPDRFSAQQFSDYHSELNMSSLELGDSALYFCASSLGSAPLDTQYFGPGTRLTVL.

A remark on this clone: The sample contains more than one DNA sequence encoding this CDR3. The rearrangement uses TRBV18 and TRBJ1-2; D remains ambiguous. The V gene lost 3 bases and the J gene lost 2 bases, with 7 bases spanning the gap. CDR1 and CDR2 from the germline V gene are KGHSH and LQKENI. CDR3 length: 13 amino acids. The CDR3 spells CASSPGANYGYTF. CDR3 coding DNA: TGTGCCAGCTCACCCGGAGCAAACTATGGCTACACCTTC. Based on the CDR3 plus reference TRBV18 and TRBJ1-2, the full variable domain is NAGVMQNPRHLVRRRGQEARLRCSPMKGHSHVYWYRQLPEEGLKFMVYLQKENIIDESGMPKERFSAEFPKEGPSILRIQQVVRGDSAAYFCASSPGANYGYTFGSGTRLTVV.

The chain couples TRBV19 to TRBJ2-5, with a weak D call TRBD2 (5 bases). The CDR3 has 15 amino acids. V gave up 4 bases and J gave up 0 bases, with 12 bases separating them. Germline V gene data show CDR1 as LNHDA and CDR2 as SQIVND (reference sequence). CDR3 in DNA: TGTGCCAGTAGTAAATGGACTGGGTACCAAGAGACCCAGTACTTC. This translates into CASSKWTGYQETQYF.

V and J are TRBV9 and TRBJ1-2, with TRBD1 matching 7 bases. Germline CDR1 is SGDLS and CDR2 is YYNGEE. This CDR3 is built from 18 residues. After removal of 3 bases from V and 3 bases from J, the junction contained 17 bases not matched to a gene. CDR3 nucleotide sequence: TGTGCCAGCAGCGCCGGGAGAGGGGGCAGGGGAGTCGACTATGGCTACACCTTC. This codes for CASSAGRGGRGVDYGYTF.

CDR3 region: CASSARVGQENEKLFF. CDR3 nucleotides: TGTGCCAGCAGCGCGAGGGTGGGACAGGAAAATGAAAAACTGTTTTTT. The chain joins TRBV9 to TRBJ1-4; 8 positions match TRBD1. V shed 3 bases, J shed 5 bases, and the junction held 9 bases outside the gene matches. CDR3 length equals 16 residues. CDR1 is SGDLS, CDR2 YYNGEE, per germline.

This chain links TRBV11-3 with TRBJ1-1; 7 nucleotides align to TRBD1. J was trimmed by 6 bases and V by 5 bases; bases with no gene match: 15. This CDR3 has 16 amino acids. Per germline, CDR1 SGHNT and CDR2 YENEEA. The CDR3 DNA follows: TGTGCCAGCAGCCCCTTTTTTGGAGGGGGCTTTGCTGAAGCTTTCTTT. It is translated as CASSPFFGGGFAEAFF.

Only one count was recorded for this clone. The chain joins TRBV2 to TRBJ2-5; D remains unclear. The V gene's germline CDR1 is SNHLY and CDR2 FYNNEI. Trimming shortened V by 7 bases and J by 7 bases, and 13 bases separated the two germline ends. The CDR3 is 12 residues long. CDR3 protein: CASTLRQRTQYF. DNA of the CDR3: TGTGCCAGCACCCTTCGCCAGCGGACCCAGTACTTC.

J is TRBJ2-1 and V is TRBV10-3; 8 bases are a match to TRBD2. This CDR3 comprises 13 residues. Germline V gene data show CDR1 as ENHRY and CDR2 as SYGVKD. V lost 10 bases, J lost 4 bases, and 6 bases stayed unmatched. The CDR3 DNA reads as TGTGCCACCAGAGCGGGGGAGTACAATGAGCAGTTCTTC. Protein: CATRAGEYNEQFF.

The chain couples TRBV19 to TRBJ2-5; possible D gene TRBD2, 6 bases. The CDR3 covers 14 residues. Germline V gives CDR1 LNHDA, CDR2 SQIVND (reference sequence). V lost 8 bases to trimming and J lost 4 bases, with 17 bases between them. As DNA, the CDR3 is TGTGCCAGTTCCCAGTGGGGGGTAACAGAGACCCAGTACTTC. Residues: CASSQWGVTETQYF. The whole variable domain, filled in from reference TRBV19 and TRBJ2-5, reads DGGITQSPKYLFRKEGQNVTLSCEQNLNHDAMYWYRQDPGQGLRLIYYSQIVNDFQKGDIAEGYSVSREKKESFPLTVTSAQKNPTAFYLCASSQWGVTETQYFGPGTRLLVL.

This chain uses TRBV7-2 with TRBJ2-3; 7 bases match TRBD1. Germline CDR1 reads SGHTA; CDR2 reads FQGNSA. CDR3 length equals 16 residues. V lost 3 bases and J lost 0; bases outside the gene matches: 6. The DNA for the CDR3 is TGTGCCAGCAGCTTTGGGACAGCAATTAGCACAGATACGCAGTATTTT. Protein product: CASSFGTAISTDTQYF.

This clone is medium-sized. The chain combines TRBV7-3 with TRBJ2-1; no clear D gene. Between the trimmed V and J ends, which lost 1 base and 8 bases, there was a span of 9 bases. Germline V lookup: CDR1 SGHTA, CDR2 FQGTGA. This CDR3 region has 13 residues. CDR3: CASSLNGWDEQFF. In DNA form, the CDR3 reads TGTGCCAGCAGCTTAAACGGGTGGGATGAGCAGTTCTTC.

The V and J genes are TRBV9 and TRBJ1-1; tentatively, D is TRBD1 (6 bases). V was cut by 1 base and J by 2 bases, with 9 bases left in between. CDR1 and CDR2 from the germline V gene are SGDLS and YYNGEE. The length of the CDR3 is 14 residues. The CDR3 nucleotides are TGTGCCAGCAGCGTATCGACAGGAAACACTGAAGCTTTCTTT. Protein sequence: CASSVSTGNTEAFF. The full variable domain, rest sourced from reference TRBV9 and TRBJ1-1, is DSGVTQTPKHLITATGQRVTLRCSPRSGDLSVYWYQQSLDQGLQFLIQYYNGEERAKGNILERFSAQQFPDLHSELNLSSLELGDSALYFCASSVSTGNTEAFFGQGTRLTVV.